Detailed here is one T cell receptor (beta chain). The antigen it binds to is not known. An end of the junction does not agree with germline; a read error may underlie this. The CDR3 covers 13 residues, taking in both the cysteine and the phenylalanine. Only the CDR3 portion is preserved as DNA: 39 bases, with reading frame beginning at the first base. CDR1 is given as MNHEY and CDR2 as SMNVEV, both from the germline V gene (reference sequence). The data were obtained in a study of T-cell memory formation after mild COVID-19 listed by TCRdb under 2021. With respect to the entire study: TCR sequence clusters from the two donors were largely donor specific. In two donors, T-cell clones that expanded and contracted after mild COVID-19 were followed by sequencing TCRalpha and TCRbeta repertoires longitudinally. Two young, previously healthy adult volunteers, one female and one male, were included in the cohort.

Ficoll-Paque density gradient centrifugation was the method used to isolate PBMCs. This sample was sequenced with an Illumina NovaSeq 6000. cDNA libraries for TCRalpha and TCRbeta were prepared by 5'RACE using constant-segment primers, with sample barcodes and unique molecular identifiers added. RNA was extracted from every sample with Trizol reagent. Library amplification was performed in two PCR steps, and a second sample barcode and Illumina TruSeq adapters were introduced in the second step. The libraries were sequenced on an Illumina NovaSeq using 2 x 150 bp paired-end reads. The paper's processing steps were these. Demultiplexing of reads and collapsing into UMI-guided consensus sequences were performed with migec v1.2.7. Using mixcr v2.1.11, UMI consensuses were aligned to TRA and TRB V and J templates and then assembled into clonotypes. A clonotype was counted as expanded or contracted only when both edgeR and NoisET called the clonotype significant, with the noise models trained on biological replicates. edgeR calls used a false discovery rate-adjusted p below 0.01 and a log2 fold-change threshold of 1. As an exploratory analysis of dynamics, max-normalized trajectories of the 1000 most abundant clonotypes were examined by PCA with hierarchical clustering. The CD4 or CD8 phenotype of responding clones was assigned using the separately sequenced CD4+ and CD8+ repertoires. TCRdb trimmed public reads at Q25 via fastp, called clones via MiXCR and kept in-frame beta chains. Duplicate CDR3 protein sequences are folded into a single record with the most common DNA and genes. The V and J calls reflect TCRdb's pipeline rather than the authors' work. The sample yields about 68,000 distinct CDR3 sequences; 16% were counted once. Of the sample, 25% to 35% is held by the ten largest clones.

Overall results and qualifications from the work: Only a couple of mild cases were covered by the study, and larger cohorts that include severe cases with pre-infection samples were considered necessary. SARS-CoV-2 specificity of the second-wave clones peaking on day 37 was not confirmed. Contracting CD4+ clones were found mainly in CM and EM memory subsets, while CD8+ clones were enriched in EMRA. Balanced CD4/CD8 phenotypes were observed for clones contracting from day 15 to 85, whereas a bias towards CD4+ was observed for a second wave of clones expanding from day 15 to 37. The detection of some responding clones in pre-infection memory suggests that pre-existing cross-reactive memory T cells joined the SARS-CoV-2 response.

The TCR comes from an adult woman who had mild COVID-19 (a few samples of this study predate the infection). The sample titles of this study are shuffled in the database, so cell type and time point are left out; the donor was told from shared clones. The source material was PBMCs or a T cell subset sorted from them (not recorded which). Here the chain combines TRBV27 and TRBJ1-5; TRBD1 is perhaps the D gene, given 5 matching bases. The CDR3 corresponds to CASSLWGDQPQHF. The DNA sequence is TGTGCCAGCAGTTTATGGGGGGATCAGCCCCAGCACTTT.